This passage covers 15 T cell receptor beta chains from one sample sequenced in a study of early T cells in non-severe SARS-CoV-2 infection. TCRdb analysed the 5' RACE reads with MiXCR anew, one entry per CDR3 protein. The table includes 70,000 to 85,000 distinct CDR3 sequences, 9% to 15% detected once. The sequencing sample was made of whole blood. The receptors originated from an adult who was a healthcare worker with PCR-confirmed SARS-CoV-2 infection or an uninfected control (not recorded which).

This clonotype was seen a single time. The J gene is TRBJ2-1, the V gene TRBV5-4, with 12 bases fitting TRBD2. The V gene end was trimmed by 0 bases and the J gene end by 0 bases; junction bases not matched to a gene: 4. Germline V gene data show CDR1 as SGHNT and CDR2 as YYREEE (reference sequence). This CDR3 is built from 18 residues. This CDR3 is CASSLDLAGGSSYNEQFF. For the CDR3, the DNA is TGTGCCAGCAGCTTGGACCTAGCGGGAGGGAGCTCCTACAATGAGCAGTTCTTC.

This clonotype showed up just once. The chain joins TRBV7-6 to TRBJ2-3, with 15 bases that match TRBD2. There are 19 residues in the CDR3. Trimming at V came to 8 bases and at J to 4 bases, leaving 16 bases not matched to a gene. CDR1 and CDR2 (germline): SGHVS, FNYEAQ. The CDR3 is CASYSTPGLAGGGADTQYF. The CDR3 nucleotides are TGTGCCAGCTATTCCACTCCGGGACTAGCGGGAGGAGGGGCAGATACGCAGTATTTT.

V is TRBV5-6 and J is TRBJ1-1; the match to TRBD1 covers 9 bases. CDR1 SGHDT and CDR2 YYEEEE come from the germline V gene. J lost 4 bases, V lost 4 bases, and 2 bases had no gene match. CDR3 length: 13 amino acids. In nucleotides, the CDR3 is TGTGCCAGCAGCCCGGACAGGGGCACTGAAGCTTTCTTT. It encodes CASSPDRGTEAFF.

Ten or more counts support this clonotype. This chain links TRBV6-1 with TRBJ2-7, with TRBD1 matching over 9 bases. The CDR3 extends over 16 amino acids. V was clipped by 4 bases and J by 1 base; unmatched bases: 8. Germline V gives CDR1 MNHNS, CDR2 SASEGT. In DNA form, the CDR3 reads TGTGCCAGCAGTGGAAAGACCGGGACAGGGTCCTACGAGCAGTACTTC. Translating it yields CASSGKTGTGSYEQYF.

Only a few counts were recorded for this clonotype. The J gene is TRBJ2-7, the V gene TRBV20-1; D ambiguous. Germline loops: CDR1 DFQATT, CDR2 SNEGSKA (reference sequence). This CDR3 is built from 13 residues. Trimming stripped 1 base from V and 6 bases from J, with 13 bases between. The CDR3 region has the DNA TGCAGTGCTAGAGTTGGTTCTCTTTCCGAGCAGTACTTC. Amino acid sequence: CSARVGSLSEQYF.

This clonotype has ten or more counts. The chain carries TRBV9 and TRBJ2-1; D may match TRBD1 or TRBD2 (5 bases each). The ends were cut back, 6 bases at V and 3 bases at J, with 16 bases in the middle. CDR3 length: 15 residues. Germline lookup yields CDR1 SGDLS and CDR2 YYNGEE. CDR3 DNA sequence: TGTGCCAGCACCACGATGGGGGAGCTCTACAATGAGCAGTTCTTC. Residues: CASTTMGELYNEQFF.

Ten or more counts support this clonotype. This rearrangement joins TRBV24-1 to TRBJ2-1; D might be TRBD1 (5 bases). CDR1 is KGHDR, CDR2 SFDVKD, per germline. This CDR3 spans 16 amino acids. V gave up 4 bases and J gave up 5 bases, with 17 bases separating them. Here the CDR3 reads CATSDATGADHNEQFF. The CDR3 region has the DNA TGTGCCACCAGTGACGCTACAGGCGCCGACCACAATGAGCAGTTCTTC.

The rearrangement uses TRBV6-2 or TRBV6-3 and TRBJ1-2; 7 bases are a match to TRBD1. The CDR3 is made up of 14 amino acids. The germline V gene has CDR1 MNHEY and CDR2 SVGEGT. Unmatched junction bases numbered 4, after V lost 2 bases and J lost 4 bases. The CDR3 DNA follows: TGTGCCAGCAGTTACCGACAGGGCTCCTATGGCTACACCTTC. Translation: CASSYRQGSYGYTF.

This clonotype was seen only a few times. The chain has TRBV7-2 and TRBJ1-3, with D possibly being TRBD1 (6 bases). This CDR3 has 14 amino acids. CDR1 and CDR2 (germline): SGHTA, FQGNSA. V was cut by 5 bases and J by 1 base, with 9 bases left in between. The CDR3 is CASSQGISGNTIYF. The CDR3 DNA reads as TGTGCCAGCAGCCAGGGGATTTCTGGAAACACCATATATTTT. Full variable domain (remainder filled in from reference TRBV7-2 and TRBJ1-3): GAGVSQSPSNKVTEKGKDVELRCDPISGHTALYWYRQSLGQGLEFLIYFQGNSAPDKSGLPSDRFSAERTGGSVSTLTIQRTQQEDSAVYLCASSQGISGNTIYFGEGSWLTVV.

This clonotype was counted only a few times. V gene TRBV4-1 combines with J gene TRBJ2-7, with D possibly matching TRBD1 (5 bases). Trimming pared 1 base from V and 2 bases from J, leaving 18 bases between. The CDR3 extends over 17 amino acids. CDR1 MGHRA and CDR2 YSYEKL come from the germline V gene. The CDR3 loop reads CASSQADFLPGPYEQYF. CDR3 nucleotide sequence: TGCGCCAGCAGCCAAGCTGATTTCCTGCCAGGGCCCTACGAGCAGTACTTC.

The V gene is TRBV11-2, the J gene TRBJ2-1; D not certain. Trimming cost V 6 bases and J 8 bases, with 11 bases left between them. The length of the CDR3 is 12 residues. Germline V gene lookup returns CDR1 SGHAT and CDR2 FQNNGV. CDR3 DNA: TGTGCCAGCAGTCTAATCAGTGATGAGCAGTTCTTC. It encodes CASSLISDEQFF.

The sample holds many counts of this clonotype. The genes are TRBV5-1 and TRBJ2-5; 7 positions agree with TRBD1. Trimming removed 4 bases from V and 2 bases from J; junction bases left unmatched: 5. Germline V CDR1 and CDR2: SGHRS, YFSETQ. The CDR3 is 14 residues long. CDR3 nucleotide sequence: TGCGCCAGCAGCCCCGGACAGGCTCAAGAGACCCAGTACTTC. The encoded protein is CASSPGQAQETQYF.

This chain links TRBV6-4 with TRBJ2-2, with D tentatively TRBD2 (5 bases). Looked up from germline, CDR1 is MRHNA and CDR2 is SNTAGT. V was trimmed by 2 bases and J by 6 bases, leaving 10 bases between them. This CDR3 contains 14 residues. The CDR3 region has the DNA TGTGCCAGCAGTGACGACTTGGAGGCCGGGGAGCTGTTTTTT. Translation gives CASSDDLEAGELFF.

This clonotype has just a few counts. The chain joins TRBV29-1 to TRBJ1-2; a weak D match, TRBD1 (5 bases). The germline V gene encodes CDR1 SQVTM and CDR2 ANQGSEA. The CDR3 totals 14 residues. Trimming shortened V by 3 bases and J by 5 bases, and 16 bases separated the two germline ends. This CDR3 is CSVEYIGAFYGYTF. The CDR3 nucleotides read TGCAGCGTTGAGTACATCGGGGCTTTTTATGGCTACACCTTC.

This clonotype occurred a few times. The V and J genes are TRBV6-5 and TRBJ2-1; TRBD2 matches 15 bases. Trimming at V came to 0 bases and at J to 3 bases, leaving 3 bases not matched to a gene. The V gene's germline CDR1 is MNHEY and CDR2 SVGAGI. The CDR3 has 18 residues. CDR3 loop: CASSYSGLAGGFYNEQFF. In DNA, the CDR3 is TGTGCCAGCAGTTACTCGGGACTAGCGGGAGGATTCTACAATGAGCAGTTCTTC.